This T cell receptor beta chain originates from a study of T cells in Graves' hyperthyroidism and ophthalmopathy. Background on the study: Peripheral blood draws took place at initial diagnosis, ahead of any treatment. General study results and limits: Blood also held most thyroid clonotypes expanded beyond 0.001. Ophthalmopathy stood apart from stable hyperthyroidism in a 13 V-J model.

Exclusion criteria comprised uncontrolled infection, other autoimmune disease, pregnancy or lactation. The CDR3 length is 12 residues. The germline CDR1 and CDR2 sequences are MDHEN and SYDVKM. The investigators amplified TCR beta CDR3 regions from RNA transcripts. The TCR CDR3 first-round RT-PCR relied on the HTBI primer set. MiXCR, applied by TCRdb to the multiplex PCR reads, yields one record per CDR3 protein. The sample consists of around 300,000 distinct CDR3 sequences, 13% of them appearing once. This clonotype was seen many times. Its antigen is unidentified. A junction end diverges from the germline sequence, so it may reflect a read error.

The V call is TRBV28, the J call TRBJ2-7; a possible D gene is TRBD2 (5 bases). What was sequenced was blood. This TCR was sampled from a woman aged 30 to 39 with Graves' hyperthyroidism that later progressed to Graves' ophthalmopathy. The CDR3, as DNA: TGTGCCGGCAGCTTGCTACGGGGCGAGCAGTACTTC. Translation gives CAGSLLRGEQYF. The full variable domain, with the rest looked up from reference TRBV28 and TRBJ2-7, is DVKVTQSSRYLVKRTGEKVFLECVQDMDHENMFWYRQDPGLGLRLIYFSYDVKMKEKGDIPEGYSVSREKKERFSLILESASTNQTSMYLCAGSLLRGEQYFGPGTRLTVT.